A single sample gave rise to the 29 T cell receptor beta chains below, sequenced in a study of cytomegalovirus exposure and HLA in healthy donors. Measured with immunoSEQ multiplex PCR; TCRdb has only the in-frame clones, and not every one. This table holds about 130,000 clones, roughly 89% found once. Sequencing used PBMCs. The source is a woman aged 18-35 years in good health and CMV-seronegative.

The CDR3 nucleotides are TGTGCCAGCTCACCACTTGGAGGGCAAGAGACCCAGTACTTC. Translation gives CASSPLGGQETQYF. V gene TRBV18 combines with J gene TRBJ2-5, with D perhaps matching TRBD2 (6 bases). The ends were cut back, 1 base at V and 2 bases at J, with 8 bases in the middle. Looked up from germline, CDR1 is KGHSH and CDR2 is LQKENI. This CDR3 has 14 amino acids.

This clone appeared a few times. The chain is built from TRBV18 and TRBJ1-3, with 7 bases identical to TRBD1. CDR3 length: 16 amino acids. Germline V gene sequence: CDR1 KGHSH, CDR2 LQKENI. V shed 4 bases, J shed 0 bases, and the junction held 6 bases outside the gene matches. This CDR3 is CASSRTGQFSGNTIYF. The CDR3 DNA follows: TGTGCCAGCTCACGAACGGGACAGTTCTCTGGAAACACCATATATTTT.

V usage is TRBV7-3 and J usage is TRBJ2-5, with 8 nucleotides matching TRBD2. CDR3 size: 15 residues. The trim removed 5 bases at V and 5 bases at J, leaving 10 bases unmatched. Per germline, CDR1 SGHTA and CDR2 FQGTGA. The CDR3 coding sequence is TGTGCCAGCAGCCCCCGCGGGGGGTCGGGGGAGACCCAGTACTTC. This sequence encodes CASSPRGGSGETQYF. The whole variable domain, remainder taken from reference TRBV7-3 and TRBJ2-5, is GAGVSQTPSNKVTEKGKYVELRCDPISGHTALYWYRQSLGQGPEFLIYFQGTGAADDSGLPNDRFFAVRPEGSVSTLKIQRTERGDSAVYLCASSPRGGSGETQYFGPGTRLLVL.

This chain joins TRBV7-9 and TRBJ2-7; D may be TRBD2 (6 bases). The CDR3 is 14 amino acids. Germline V gene lookup returns CDR1 SEHNR and CDR2 FQNEAQ (reference sequence). V gave up 7 bases and J gave up 2 bases, with 15 bases separating them. CDR3 in DNA: TGTGCCAGCACCCAGTTTGGAGGGCCCTACGAGCAGTACTTC. Amino acids: CASTQFGGPYEQYF.

This chain joins TRBV11-1 and TRBJ2-7; TRBD1 agrees at 7 bases. Germline-derived CDR1 and CDR2 are SGHAT and FQDESV (reference sequence). The ends lost 5 bases at V and 9 bases at J; junction bases unmatched: 13. This CDR3 comprises 14 residues. CDR3 sequence: CASSLTQGTRRQYF. CDR3 sequence (DNA): TGTGCCAGCAGCCTAACACAGGGGACGCGACGGCAGTACTTC.

This clone has a single count. The chain uses TRBV19 and TRBJ1-2; 8 bases are a match to TRBD1. After removal of 8 bases from V and 12 bases from J, the junction contained 11 bases not matched to a gene. The length of the CDR3 is 12 residues. Germline CDR1 LNHDA, CDR2 SQIVND (reference sequence). Here the CDR3 reads CASGKRTGQDTF. The CDR3 DNA reads TGTGCCAGTGGAAAACGGACAGGGCAAGACACCTTC.

This sequence joins TRBV5-1 and TRBJ2-3; 13 bases are shared with TRBD2. The V segment lost 7 bases and the J segment 10 bases; nucleotides outside the gene matches: 18. The germline V gene has CDR1 SGHRS and CDR2 YFSETQ. The CDR3 extends over 17 amino acids. CDR3 sequence (DNA): TGCGCCAGCGCGATTCTTCCGGGACTAGCGGGGATACGATCGCAGTATTTT. Protein: CASAILPGLAGIRSQYF. Complete variable domain (other parts from reference TRBV5-1 and TRBJ2-3): KAGVTQTPRYLIKTRGQQVTLSCSPISGHRSVSWYQQTPGQGLQFLFEYFSETQRNKGNFPGRFSGRQFSNSRSEMNVSTLELGDSALYLCASAILPGLAGIRSQYFGPGTRLTVL.

This clone has a single count. This chain uses TRBV27 with TRBJ2-1, with D maybe TRBD1 (6 bases). Trimming pared 7 bases from V and 4 bases from J, leaving 17 bases between. CDR1 is MNHEY and CDR2 is SMNVEV in the germline V gene (reference sequence). The CDR3 runs 15 residues. Here the CDR3 reads CASTLGQSRYNEQFF. The CDR3 coding sequence is TGTGCCAGCACTCTAGGACAGTCGCGTTACAATGAGCAGTTCTTC.

This rearrangement joins TRBV4-1 to TRBJ2-5; 16 bases fit TRBD2. The germline V gene encodes CDR1 MGHRA and CDR2 YSYEKL. CDR3 size: 18 residues. V shed 2 bases, J shed 1 base, and the junction held 4 bases outside the gene matches. The CDR3 spells CASSQLGLAGGTQETQYF. The CDR3 DNA follows: TGCGCCAGCAGCCAACTGGGACTAGCGGGGGGGACCCAAGAGACCCAGTACTTC.

The sample holds one count of this clone. V gene TRBV7-3 combines with J gene TRBJ2-2; TRBD2 matches 14 bases. There are 15 residues in the CDR3. Germline CDR1 and CDR2: SGHTA and FQGTGA. The V segment lost 6 bases and the J segment 8 bases; nucleotides outside the gene matches: 5. CDR3 DNA: TGTGCCAGCAGTTTCGGGACTAGCGGGAGAGGGGAGCTGTTTTTT. It yields the protein CASSFGTSGRGELFF.

V and J are TRBV10-3 and TRBJ1-1, with D maybe TRBD1 (6 bases). Germline CDR1 ENHRY, CDR2 SYGVKD. V lost 0 bases and J 2 bases, leaving 16 bases between the germline ends. This CDR3 comprises 17 residues. The DNA of the CDR3 is TGTGCCATCAGTGAGTCCTGGATAAGGACAGCAAACACTGAAGCTTTCTTT. It is translated as CAISESWIRTANTEAFF.

The chain couples TRBV18 to TRBJ2-7, with 8 nucleotides matching TRBD2. CDR3 length: 15 amino acids. J lost 4 bases, V lost 5 bases, and 10 bases had no gene match. CDR1 and CDR2 (germline): KGHSH, LQKENI. The CDR3 DNA reads TGTGCCAGCTCATCGGCGGCGGGGGGCCATTACGAGCAGTACTTC. This codes for CASSSAAGGHYEQYF.

This chain joins TRBV4-1 and TRBJ2-5; no definite D call. The CDR3 runs to 13 residues. Trimming left V 2 bases short and J 3 bases short, with 7 bases between. The germline CDR1 and CDR2 sequences are MGHRA and YSYEKL. The CDR3 nucleotides are TGCGCCAGCAGCCAACGCCAGAAAGAGACCCAGTACTTC. This encodes CASSQRQKETQYF.

The chain recombines TRBV18 with TRBJ1-2; TRBD1 matches 8 bases. The V and J ends lost 2 bases and 7 bases, in that order; junction bases with no gene match: 3. The length of the CDR3 is 13 residues. Germline CDR1 reads KGHSH; CDR2 reads LQKENI. CDR3 region: CASSPEDRVGYTF. CDR3 DNA sequence: TGTGCCAGCTCACCAGAGGACAGGGTTGGCTACACCTTC.

The rearrangement uses TRBV5-1 and TRBJ2-3; D might be TRBD1 (6 bases). The ends were cut back, 4 bases at V and 3 bases at J, with 12 bases in the middle. CDR1 is SGHRS and CDR2 is YFSETQ in the germline V gene. The CDR3 extends over 14 amino acids. In DNA form, the CDR3 reads TGCGCCAGCAGCCATAGGACAGAAACAGATACGCAGTATTTT. Its translation: CASSHRTETDTQYF.

The rearrangement links TRBV19 to TRBJ2-7; D perhaps matches TRBD2 (5 bases). Looked up from germline, CDR1 is LNHDA and CDR2 is SQIVND (reference sequence). CDR3 length: 15 amino acids. The V end lost 0 bases, the J end lost 6 bases, and 15 bases lay between the germline ends. CDR3 protein: CASSIDWLAASEQYF. CDR3 nucleotides: TGTGCCAGTAGTATAGATTGGCTAGCTGCCTCCGAGCAGTACTTC. Complete variable domain (other parts from reference TRBV19 and TRBJ2-7): DGGITQSPKYLFRKEGQNVTLSCEQNLNHDAMYWYRQDPGQGLRLIYYSQIVNDFQKGDIAEGYSVSREKKESFPLTVTSAQKNPTAFYLCASSIDWLAASEQYFGPGTRLTVT.

The V gene is TRBV6-1, the J gene TRBJ2-3, with D possibly TRBD2 on 6 matching bases. Per germline, CDR1 MNHNS and CDR2 SASEGT. Trimming cost V 6 bases and J 1 base, with 11 bases left between them. CDR3 length: 14 amino acids. Here the CDR3 reads CASRQGGGTDTQYF. CDR3 nucleotides: TGTGCCAGCAGGCAGGGAGGCGGCACAGATACGCAGTATTTT.

The chain has TRBV6-1 and TRBJ1-5; no firm D call. V was shortened by 8 bases and J by 2 bases, with 13 bases between the two germline ends. CDR3 size: 14 residues. In germline, CDR1 is MNHNS, CDR2 SASEGT. This chain's CDR3 is CASVSIFGNQPQHF. DNA of the CDR3: TGTGCCAGCGTGTCTATATTCGGCAATCAGCCCCAGCATTTT.

V gene TRBV29-1 combines with J gene TRBJ1-6, with TRBD1 matching over 7 bases. CDR1 and CDR2 from the germline V gene are SQVTM and ANQGSEA. Trimming removed 7 bases from V and 0 bases from J; junction bases left unmatched: 3. CDR3 length: 14 residues. CDR3 nucleotide sequence: TGCAGCGCACGGGACAGCTCCTATAATTCACCCCTCCACTTT. As protein: CSARDSSYNSPLHF.

Here the CDR3 DNA reads TGCGCCAGCAACGATAGCCCGACCTCCGGCGACAATGAGCAGTTCTTC. Its protein product is CASNDSPTSGDNEQFF. This chain links TRBV5-1 with TRBJ2-1; D unresolved. Per germline, CDR1 SGHRS and CDR2 YFSETQ. Trimming shortened V by 6 bases and J by 5 bases, and 21 bases separated the two germline ends. The CDR3 extends over 16 amino acids.

V gene TRBV6-1 combines with J gene TRBJ1-2, with D possibly TRBD1 on 5 matching bases. Germline V gene sequence: CDR1 MNHNS, CDR2 SASEGT. The V end was cut by 2 bases, the J end by 1 base, with 11 bases between. The CDR3 is 15 residues long. In DNA form, the CDR3 reads TGTGCCAGCAGTGAAAAGGGGAGGATTAACTATGGCTACACCTTC. Its translation is CASSEKGRINYGYTF.

The chain is built from TRBV7-9 and TRBJ2-1, with D perhaps TRBD1 (6 bases). Germline V gene sequence: CDR1 SEHNR, CDR2 FQNEAQ (reference sequence). The V end was cut by 7 bases, the J end by 3 bases, with 13 bases between. This CDR3 is 14 amino acids long. The DNA of the CDR3 is TGTGCCAGCACCCAGGACAGTCTCTACAATGAGCAGTTCTTC. Its protein product is CASTQDSLYNEQFF.

The chain links TRBV6-1 to TRBJ2-7; weak D call: TRBD1 (5 bases). Germline CDR1 MNHNS, CDR2 SASEGT. Trimming took off 4 bases at V and 3 bases at J, with 10 bases between the two ends. CDR3 length equals 13 residues. This CDR3 is CASSAPGIYEQYF. CDR3 nucleotides: TGTGCCAGCAGTGCACCAGGGATCTACGAGCAGTACTTC.

This clone was seen more than once but under ten times. This rearrangement joins TRBV10-1 to TRBJ1-2; a possible D gene is TRBD1 (6 bases). Trimming took off 3 bases at V and 2 bases at J, with 7 bases between the two ends. Germline values: CDR1 WNHNN, CDR2 SYGVQD (reference sequence). This CDR3 is built from 13 residues. The CDR3 protein is CASSDRGNYGYTF. In DNA, the CDR3 is TGCGCCAGCAGTGACAGGGGAAACTATGGCTACACCTTC.

This clone was recorded a few times. The chain employs TRBV6-1 and TRBJ2-6; 7 bases fit TRBD1. The V and J ends lost 9 bases and 4 bases, in that order; junction bases with no gene match: 6. The germline gives CDR1 MNHNS, CDR2 SASEGT. The CDR3 loop spans 14 amino acids. The CDR3 is CARSQGFGANVLTF. The CDR3 DNA reads TGTGCCAGGTCACAGGGGTTCGGGGCCAACGTCCTGACTTTC.

This chain uses TRBV5-1 with TRBJ2-1; D is undetermined. Germline CDR1 and CDR2: SGHRS and YFSETQ. Trimming left V 4 bases short and J 10 bases short, with 21 bases between. The CDR3 runs to 15 residues. This CDR3 reads CASSAGTTRGVEQFF. Written as DNA, the CDR3 is TGCGCCAGCAGCGCCGGAACCACCCGTGGAGTAGAGCAGTTCTTC.

This chain uses TRBV15 with TRBJ1-1; 8 bases align to TRBD1. Germline V lookup: CDR1 LNHNV, CDR2 YYDKDF (reference sequence). This CDR3 has 17 residues. V was pared by 6 bases and J by 3 bases, with 15 bases of the junction left unmatched. The CDR3 DNA reads as TGTGCCACCAGGAAAGGACAGGGAGGAGGCCCGGACACTGAAGCTTTCTTT. Translating it yields CATRKGQGGGPDTEAFF.

This sequence joins TRBV11-2 and TRBJ2-1, with TRBD2 identical over 8 bases. J was trimmed by 6 bases and V by 5 bases; bases with no gene match: 9. CDR3 length: 15 residues. From germline, CDR1 is SGHAT and CDR2 FQNNGV. CDR3 amino acids: CASSQSLLAVNEQFF. CDR3 sequence (DNA): TGTGCCAGCAGCCAGTCTTTACTAGCGGTCAATGAGCAGTTCTTC.

This clone showed up just a few times. This may be a read error: a much more frequent sequence differs by one nucleotide. The chain links TRBV6-5 to TRBJ2-2; D perhaps matches TRBD1 (5 bases). Looked up from germline, CDR1 is MNHEY and CDR2 is SVGAGI. The CDR3 has 13 residues. Trimming shortened V by 5 bases and J by 3 bases, and 7 bases separated the two germline ends. The CDR3 is CASSEGDTGELFF. DNA of the CDR3: TGTGCCAGCAGTGAAGGGGACACCGGGGAGCTGTTTTTT.